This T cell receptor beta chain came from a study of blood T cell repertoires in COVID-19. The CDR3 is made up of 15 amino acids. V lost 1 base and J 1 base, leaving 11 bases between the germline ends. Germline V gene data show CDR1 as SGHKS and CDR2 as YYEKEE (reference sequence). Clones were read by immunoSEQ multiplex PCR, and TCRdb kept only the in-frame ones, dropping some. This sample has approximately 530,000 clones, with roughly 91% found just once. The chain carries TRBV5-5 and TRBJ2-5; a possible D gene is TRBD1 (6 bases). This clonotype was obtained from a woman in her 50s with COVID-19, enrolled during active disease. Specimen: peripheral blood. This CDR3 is CASSLRGISQETQYF. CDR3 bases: TGTGCCAGCAGCTTGAGGGGGATAAGCCAAGAGACCCAGTACTTC. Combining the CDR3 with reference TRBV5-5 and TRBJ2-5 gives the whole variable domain DAGVTQSPTHLIKTRGQQVTLRCSPISGHKSVSWYQQVLGQGPQFIFQYYEKEERGRGNFPDRFSARQFPNYSSELNVNALLLGDSALYLCASSLRGISQETQYFGPGTRLLVL.